This entry is about one T cell receptor beta chain. Its specificity is unknown. The data are from a study of identical twins. TCRdb itself ran the 5' RACE reads through MiXCR, one entry per CDR3 protein. The table records some 1,600,000 distinct CDR3 sequences, about 32% of them present only once. Study-level results: Low generation-probability sequences were in excess among twin-shared out-of-frame alpha sequences. Insertions ran lower in abundant cord blood beta clonotypes, though not in memory repertoires. Less excess twin sharing appeared in beta out-of-frame sequences.

Germline V gene data show CDR1 as DFQATT and CDR2 as SNEGSKA (reference sequence). The CDR3 is 12 amino acids. Trimming shortened V by 3 bases and J by 4 bases, and 10 bases separated the two germline ends. Material: cord blood. This sequence joins TRBV20-1 and TRBJ2-7; D possibly corresponds to TRBD1 (5 bases). The sequence derives from a newborn girl in good health. CDR3 loop: CSASNRPYEQYF. CDR3 DNA: TGCAGTGCTAGTAACAGGCCTTACGAGCAGTACTTC.